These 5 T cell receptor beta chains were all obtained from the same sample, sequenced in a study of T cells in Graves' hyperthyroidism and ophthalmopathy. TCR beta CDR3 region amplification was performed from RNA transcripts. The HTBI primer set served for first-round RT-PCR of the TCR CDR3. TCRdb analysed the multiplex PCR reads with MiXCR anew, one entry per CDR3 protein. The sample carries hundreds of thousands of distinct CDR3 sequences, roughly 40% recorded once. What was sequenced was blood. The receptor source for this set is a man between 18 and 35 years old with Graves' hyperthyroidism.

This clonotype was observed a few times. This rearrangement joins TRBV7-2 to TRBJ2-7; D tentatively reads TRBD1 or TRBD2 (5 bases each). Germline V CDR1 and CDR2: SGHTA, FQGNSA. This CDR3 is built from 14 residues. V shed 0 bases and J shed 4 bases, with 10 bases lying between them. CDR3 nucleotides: TGTGCCAGCAGCTTAGCAGGGGAGCAATACGAGCAGTACTTC. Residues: CASSLAGEQYEQYF.

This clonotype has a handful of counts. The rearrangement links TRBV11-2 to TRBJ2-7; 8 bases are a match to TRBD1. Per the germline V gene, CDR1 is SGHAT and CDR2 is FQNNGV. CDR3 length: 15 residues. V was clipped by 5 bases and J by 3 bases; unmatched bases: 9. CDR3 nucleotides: TGTGCCAGCAGCCCGAGCGCCGGGACAGGCTACGAGCAGTACTTC. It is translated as CASSPSAGTGYEQYF.

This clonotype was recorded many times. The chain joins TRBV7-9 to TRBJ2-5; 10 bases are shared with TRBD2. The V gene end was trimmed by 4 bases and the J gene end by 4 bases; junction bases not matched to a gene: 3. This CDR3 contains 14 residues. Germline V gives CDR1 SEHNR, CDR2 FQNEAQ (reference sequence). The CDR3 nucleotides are TGTGCCAGCAGCTCGCTAGCGGGGGTAGAGACCCAGTACTTC. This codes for CASSSLAGVETQYF.

The CDR3 DNA sequence: TGTGCCAGCACACCACTGAGGGGGGAGACCCAGTACTTC. It codes for CASTPLRGETQYF. V is TRBV6-5 and J is TRBJ2-5, with D perhaps matching TRBD1 (6 bases). The CDR3 loop spans 13 amino acids. Trimming removed 7 bases at V and 5 bases at J, with 14 bases between. Germline CDR1 reads MNHEY; CDR2 reads SVGAGI.

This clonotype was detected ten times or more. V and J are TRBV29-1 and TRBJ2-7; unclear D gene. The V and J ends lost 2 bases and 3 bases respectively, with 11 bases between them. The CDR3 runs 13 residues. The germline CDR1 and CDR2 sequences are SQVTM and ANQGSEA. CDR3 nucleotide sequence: TGCAGCGTTGAAAACCCAACGAACTACGAGCAGTACTTC. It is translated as CSVENPTNYEQYF.